This T cell receptor beta chain was captured in a study of identical twins. Template switching added a universal primer site, and cDNA bore unique molecular identifiers. TCRdb re-derived calls from the 5' RACE reads in MiXCR, one entry per CDR3 protein. Of a few hundred thousand distinct CDR3 sequences detected, roughly 8.6% appear once; the ten largest clones hold about 2.1%. This clonotype was recorded many times. This CDR3 region has 11 residues. Germline loops: CDR1 SQVTM, CDR2 ANQGSEA. Trimming removed 4 bases at V and 12 bases at J, with 13 bases between. All donors comprised healthy Caucasians. Separately, the same data were catalogued under a study of yellow fever vaccine responses in identical twins.

What was sequenced was memory (CD45RO+) T cells sorted from blood. The V gene is TRBV29-1, the J gene TRBJ2-1; D may correspond to TRBD1 or TRBD2 (5 bases each). The sequence was collected from a woman aged 18-29 years in good health. This CDR3 is CSVGSGGGQFF. CDR3 DNA sequence: TGCAGCGTTGGGTCCGGTGGGGGGCAGTTCTTC.